Listed below are T cell receptor beta chains from one sample, sequenced in a study of cytomegalovirus exposure and HLA in healthy donors. The table came from immunoSEQ multiplex PCR; TCRdb's copy has only in-frame clones and leaves some out. In the table there are roughly 200,000 clones, 70% of which are singletons. Sample: PBMCs. These receptors all come from a man in his forties in good health and CMV-seropositive. Each CDR3 is given with its conserved first and last residue. The D gene is left open where the match is weak. Expanded clones get a size class; other rows say once, few or many, or leave the size out.

v_call	clone_size	d_call	j_call	cdr3_nt	cdr3_aa
TRBV28	NA	NA	TRBJ1-5	TGTGCCAGCAGTCCTATCGGCGGGGGACCCAGCCAGCCCCAGCATTTT	CASSPIGGGPSQPQHF
TRBV7-9	NA	NA	TRBJ2-7	TGTTCCAGCAGCCCCCCGGGGTCAGGGGCGAATTCCTACGAGCAGTACTTC	CSSSPPGSGANSYEQYF
TRBV5-6	NA	TRBD1	TRBJ1-2	TGTGCCAGCACCAGAGATCAGGGGACAGGGGTGAACTATGGCTACACCTTC	CASTRDQGTGVNYGYTF
TRBV2	few	TRBD1	TRBJ1-5	TGTGCCAGCAGTGGGGAGAGACAGGGCGGTCAGCCCCAGCATTTT	CASSGERQGGQPQHF
TRBV7-9	NA	NA	TRBJ1-2	TGTGCCAGCAGCTTAGCGCTTCTCCAGGACTATGGCTACACCTTC	CASSLALLQDYGYTF
TRBV7-5	few	NA	TRBJ1-2	TGTGTCAGAAGCACCGGGGGGGGCTGTAGGAATGGCTACACCTTC	CVRSTGGGCRNGYTF
TRBV6-1	many	NA	TRBJ2-7	TGTGCCAGCAGTGAAGGAGGTAGCGGCTACGAGCAGTACTTC	CASSEGGSGYEQYF
TRBV2	once	TRBD2	TRBJ2-5	TGTGCCAGCAGTGCATCAATCGGGACTAGCGGGGGACGAGCCCAAGAGACCCAGTACTTC	CASSASIGTSGGRAQETQYF
TRBV7-2	NA	NA	TRBJ1-4	TGTGCCAGCAGCCCACAGGCAGAAAAACTGTTTTTT	CASSPQAEKLFF
TRBV6-5	once	NA	TRBJ2-5	TGTGCCAGCAGTTACTCTGGGGGGTGGGAGACCCAGTACTTC	CASSYSGGWETQYF
TRBV6-5	NA	TRBD1	TRBJ2-2	TGTGCCAGCGGCAGGCAGGGGGCGAACACCGGGGAGCTGTTTTTT	CASGRQGANTGELFF
TRBV28	NA	TRBD1	TRBJ1-5	TGTGCCAGCAGGCCGGACAGGGGGCGATTAGGGAGCAATCAGCCCCAGCATTTT	CASRPDRGRLGSNQPQHF
TRBV4-1	NA	TRBD1	TRBJ1-2	TGCGCCAGCAGCCAAGGGGGGACAGGCCCCGACTATGGCTACACCTTC	CASSQGGTGPDYGYTF
TRBV7-9	once	TRBD2	TRBJ2-4	TGTGCCAGCAGCTTAAAGGGAGGGCCTGGGTCCAAAAACATTCAGTACTTC	CASSLKGGPGSKNIQYF
TRBV5-1	few	TRBD2	TRBJ2-1	TGCGCCAGCAGCTCCTTAGCGGGGGGCCTTAACAATGAGCAGTTCTTC	CASSSLAGGLNNEQFF
TRBV4-1	NA	NA	TRBJ2-7	TGCGCCAGCAGCCAAGAATTGGGGGCATCCTACGAGCAGTACTTC	CASSQELGASYEQYF
TRBV27	NA	TRBD1	TRBJ1-5	TGTGCCAGCAGCCCGGACAGGGTCGGGGGGTTACAGCCCCAGCATTTT	CASSPDRVGGLQPQHF
TRBV7-8	NA	NA	TRBJ2-2	TGTGCCAGCAGCCTGCAAAAACAGACCCGGGAGCTGTTTTTT	CASSLQKQTRELFF
TRBV4-2	NA	TRBD1	TRBJ2-1	TGTGCCAGCAGCCACCCCTCAGGGGGCGCAGAGCAGTTCTTC	CASSHPSGGAEQFF
TRBV5-6	NA	TRBD1	TRBJ1-4	TGTGCCAGCAGCCAAGGGGGCCTAGCTAATGAAAAACTGTTTTTT	CASSQGGLANEKLFF
TRBV9	NA	NA	TRBJ1-2	TGTGCCAGCAGCCCCGGTGGCTGGGGCGGTAACTATGGCTACACCTTC	CASSPGGWGGNYGYTF
TRBV12-2	few	NA	TRBJ2-3	TGTGCAAGTCGCTTAGATGGGCGGGGGGGCGTAGTAGATACGCAGTATTTT	CASRLDGRGGVVDTQYF
TRBV7-9	few	NA	TRBJ2-2	TGTGCCAGCAGCTTGTTCTCCCCGAACACCGGGGAGCTGTTTTTT	CASSLFSPNTGELFF
TRBV5-1	NA	TRBD1	TRBJ2-3	TGCGCCAGCAGCCGGGACAGGGGAGATGGAGATACGCAGTATTTT	CASSRDRGDGDTQYF
TRBV5-6	NA	TRBD2	TRBJ2-1	TGTGCCAGCAGCTTTAAGTCTAGCGGGGCAAATGAGCAGTTCTTC	CASSFKSSGANEQFF
TRBV5-1	NA	NA	TRBJ2-5	TGCGCCAGCAACGTCGTCGGGGCGGGGCAAGAGACCCAGTACTTC	CASNVVGAGQETQYF
TRBV5-1	few	TRBD1	TRBJ1-6	TGCGCCAGCAGCTTTGGGCCCCAGGGGGATAATTCACCCCTCCACTTT	CASSFGPQGDNSPLHF
TRBV7-9	NA	NA	TRBJ2-7	TGTGCCAGCAGTTGGGTGGCAGGGGCAGGCGAGCAGTACTTC	CASSWVAGAGEQYF
TRBV6-1	NA	NA	TRBJ2-1	TGTGCCAGCAGTGATGGGACTCCAGGGAGCTCCTACAATGAGCAGTTCTTC	CASSDGTPGSSYNEQFF
TRBV2	NA	TRBD2	TRBJ2-1	TGTGCCAGCAGTGAGGGACTAGCGGGAGCCTACAATGAGCAGTTCTTC	CASSEGLAGAYNEQFF
TRBV7-3	NA	NA	TRBJ2-3	TGTGCCAGCAGCCAGGAGGGGAGAGGCGGCACGGATACGCAGTATTTT	CASSQEGRGGTDTQYF
TRBV27	NA	NA	TRBJ1-5	TGTGCCAGCAGTTCGGAGCAGTTTCACAGCAGGGTTCCAAATCAGCCCCAGCATTTT	CASSSEQFHSRVPNQPQHF
TRBV19	NA	TRBD2	TRBJ2-1	TGTGCCAGTAGTATCGGTAGCGGGGGAAGGTTCAATGAGCAGTTCTTC	CASSIGSGGRFNEQFF
TRBV19	few	TRBD2	TRBJ2-3	TGTGCCAGTAGTATCGTCCTAGCGGGGACCACAGATACGCAGTATTTT	CASSIVLAGTTDTQYF
TRBV10-3	few	TRBD1	TRBJ1-5	TGTGCCATCAGCGACCGGGACAGGGGAGATCAGCCCCAGCATTTT	CAISDRDRGDQPQHF
TRBV6-5	NA	TRBD2	TRBJ2-7	TGTGCCAGCACCCAAGGGACTAAGGGCTCCTACGAGCAGTACTTC	CASTQGTKGSYEQYF
TRBV28	NA	TRBD1	TRBJ2-1	TGTGCCAGCAGCCTAGGGGGCTACCCATACAATGAGCAGTTCTTC	CASSLGGYPYNEQFF
TRBV2	NA	TRBD1	TRBJ1-1	TGTGCCAGCAGCAACTCCCTTCAGGGGGCGGGCACTGAAGCTTTCTTT	CASSNSLQGAGTEAFF
TRBV19	NA	NA	TRBJ2-7	TGTGCCACTGGTTCAGGGGTGATCTACGAGCAGTACTTC	CATGSGVIYEQYF